This T cell receptor beta chain was recovered during a study of T-cell reconstitution after alpha-beta-depleted transplantation in children. A library of TCRbeta sequences, prepared with unique molecular identifiers, was generated. A single record per CDR3 protein comes from TCRdb applying MiXCR to the PCR reads. The sample yields hundreds of thousands of distinct CDR3 sequences, approximately 15% seen once. The TCR originated in a human donor who donated a stem cell graft to a child with acute myeloid leukemia. The input for sequencing was PBMCs from the stem cell graft donor, taken from the stem cell graft.

The CDR3 loop reads CASSLESGGSEAFF. CDR3 coding DNA: TGTGCCAGCAGCTTAGAGTCAGGGGGATCTGAAGCTTTCTTT. This chain uses TRBV7-6 with TRBJ1-1; 7 bases map to TRBD1. The CDR3 runs to 14 residues. Germline-derived CDR1 and CDR2 are SGHVS and FNYEAQ. Trimming removed 1 base from V and 6 bases from J; junction bases left unmatched: 5.